This T cell receptor (beta chain) was retrieved from a study of blood T cell repertoires in COVID-19. Overall study: Italy, Spain and the United States were the sources of the convalescent and acute COVID-19 samples. Sources were T cells, B-cell-depleted T cells, or PBMCs; the material itself was cDNA or gDNA.

Authors' processing steps: Amplifying reference gene primers gave estimates of nucleated cell counts. The method was immunoSEQ multiplex PCR; TCRdb's version includes in-frame clones alone and lacks a portion of them. From that table come the V and J calls and clone size; the DNA was used to work out D and trimming. The table lists approximately 210,000 clones, approximately 87% of them singletons, with approximately 2.6% in the top ten. The source of this sequence is a woman between 70 and 85 years old with active or convalescent COVID-19. The sample was peripheral blood.

DNA for the CDR3: TGTGCCAGTACCCAGGGACTAGCGGTAACCCCTAGCACAGATACGCAGTATTTT. It encodes CASTQGLAVTPSTDTQYF. This chain links TRBV19 with TRBJ2-3; 11 bases match TRBD2. CDR3 size: 18 residues. The J segment lost 0 bases and the V segment lost 7 bases, leaving 12 bases of the junction unmatched. CDR1 and CDR2 (germline): LNHDA, SQIVND (reference sequence).